These T cell receptor beta chains were read from a single sample in a study of T cell responses to AZD1222 COVID-19 vaccine. Method: immunoSEQ multiplex PCR; TCRdb's copy keeps in-frame clones and lacks some. Of tens of thousands of clones listed, 70% to 90% are singletons. Sequencing used peripheral blood, obtained on day 0 of AZD1222 vaccination. The receptors derive from an adult in good health. Both conserved end residues are part of each CDR3. A D gene is named only where the DNA matches it firmly. Clone size, where shown, is once, few, many, or a class for clones that have expanded.

cdr3_nt	cdr3_aa	cdr3_length	d_call	j_call	clone_size	v_call
TGTGCCAGCAGCCTTGGGGGGAGTGGCAATCAGCCCCAGCATTTT	CASSLGGSGNQPQHF	15	.	TRBJ1-5	.	TRBV7-2
TGTGCCAGCAGCTTACGGTCCCAAGAGACCCAGTACTTC	CASSLRSQETQYF	13	.	TRBJ2-5	few	TRBV7-9
TGTGCCAGCAGCGCGGACAGCATGAACACTGAAGCTTTCTTT	CASSADSMNTEAFF	14	.	TRBJ1-1	.	TRBV9
TGTGCCAGCAGCCAGAGGAGCGGGACCACAGATACGCAGTATTTT	CASSQRSGTTDTQYF	15	TRBD2	TRBJ2-3	.	TRBV4-2
TGTGCCAGCAGTTCCCCCGGGGCCGGGGGTTCAAAAGAGACCCAGTACTTC	CASSSPGAGGSKETQYF	17	.	TRBJ2-5	.	TRBV6-2/TRBV6-3
TGTGCCAGCAGCCGGAGCCTAGGGGATGAGCAGTTCTTC	CASSRSLGDEQFF	13	.	TRBJ2-1	.	TRBV6-4
TGTGCCAGCATCCCGGGACAGGGTACTTCACCCCTCCACTTT	CASIPGQGTSPLHF	14	TRBD1	TRBJ1-6	few	TRBV25-1
TGTGCCATCAGGTTACAACTGGACAGACCGCTGGTAGATGAGCAGTTCTTC	CAIRLQLDRPLVDEQFF	17	.	TRBJ2-1	once	TRBV10-3
TGTGCCATCAGTGGAGTCCCGGGACAGACCTACGAGCAGTACTTC	CAISGVPGQTYEQYF	15	TRBD1	TRBJ2-7	.	TRBV10-3
TGTGCCAGCAGTTTATATAGGGCCCGGGGCAATCAGCCCCAGCATTTT	CASSLYRARGNQPQHF	16	.	TRBJ1-5	.	TRBV28
TGTGCCAGCAGCTTTTGGACTAGCGAGGCCGGGGAGCTGTTTTTT	CASSFWTSEAGELFF	15	TRBD2	TRBJ2-2	.	TRBV7-9
TGTGCCAGCAGTCTCCGGACAGGGTACGGAAACACCATATATTTT	CASSLRTGYGNTIYF	15	TRBD1	TRBJ1-3	once	TRBV27
TGTGCCAGCAGCCAAGGAAGGGCAGGAGGGGCCAACGTCCTGACTTTC	CASSQGRAGGANVLTF	16	.	TRBJ2-6	.	TRBV3-1/TRBV3-2
TGTGCCAGCACACTGGAGGGACCTCAGCCCCAGCATTTT	CASTLEGPQPQHF	13	.	TRBJ1-5	once	TRBV2
TGTGCCAGCAGCCCCCAGGGTCAGCCCCAGCATTTT	CASSPQGQPQHF	12	.	TRBJ1-5	.	TRBV12-3/TRBV12-4
TGTGCCAGCAGTTACTCGACAGTTGATGGCTACACCTTC	CASSYSTVDGYTF	13	.	TRBJ1-2	.	TRBV6-5
TGTGCCAGCAGCTTGACAGGGCTGGAAGAAAAACTGTTTTTT	CASSLTGLEEKLFF	14	.	TRBJ1-4	.	TRBV5-6
TGTGCCAGCAGCTTAGGACAGGGGAGCAATGAGCAGTTCTTC	CASSLGQGSNEQFF	14	TRBD1	TRBJ2-1	.	TRBV11-2
TGTGCCAGCTCACCCCGGGACAGCCCCACTGAAGCTTTCTTT	CASSPRDSPTEAFF	14	TRBD1	TRBJ1-1	.	TRBV18
TGTGCCAGCAGTTCGACAGATGAAGCTTTCTTT	CASSSTDEAFF	11	.	TRBJ1-1	.	TRBV12-3/TRBV12-4
TGTGCCAGCTCACCAGGGGAGAATCAGCCCCAGCATTTT	CASSPGENQPQHF	13	.	TRBJ1-5	.	TRBV18
TGTGCCAGCAGTTTAAAGCAAGAGGTCTACGAGCAGTACTTC	CASSLKQEVYEQYF	14	.	TRBJ2-7	.	TRBV27
TGTGCCAGCTGGGGCGTTGCGGGGGGTTGGGACGAGCAGTACTTC	CASWGVAGGWDEQYF	15	TRBD2	TRBJ2-7	once	TRBV2
TGTGCCAGCAGCCTGCAGACAGCCCCGACCTACGAGCAGTACTTC	CASSLQTAPTYEQYF	15	.	TRBJ2-7	.	TRBV14
TGTGCCAGCAGCCAAGCCCGGACAGGGACAGATACGCAGTATTTT	CASSQARTGTDTQYF	15	TRBD1	TRBJ2-3	.	TRBV3-1/TRBV3-2
TGTGCCAGCAGCCAGGGACCCCAACAGTATTTT	CASSQGPQQYF	11	.	TRBJ2-3	.	TRBV5-4
TGCGCCAGCAGCCACGAGACAGGGAGGAGCACTGAAGCTTTCTTT	CASSHETGRSTEAFF	15	TRBD1	TRBJ1-1	.	TRBV4-3
TGTGCCATCAGTGAGACTAGCGGGCCCTACGAGCAGTACTTC	CAISETSGPYEQYF	14	TRBD2	TRBJ2-7	.	TRBV10-3
TGTGCCAGCCAGACCGGGGGCGGTCATGGCTACACCTTC	CASQTGGGHGYTF	13	.	TRBJ1-2	.	TRBV5-5
TGTGCCAGCAGCGTAGCGGCAGATACGCAGTATTTT	CASSVAADTQYF	12	.	TRBJ2-3	.	TRBV9
TGTGCCAGCAGCCAAGATGGGGCAGGGAGGAGCACTGAAGCTTTCTTT	CASSQDGAGRSTEAFF	16	.	TRBJ1-1	.	TRBV3-1/TRBV3-2
TGTGCCAGCCAGGGGTTTCAGGATTCACCCCTCCACTTT	CASQGFQDSPLHF	13	.	TRBJ1-6	.	TRBV19
TGTGCCAGCAGTCTACTAGCGTCCGGCGAGCAGTACTTC	CASSLLASGEQYF	13	TRBD2	TRBJ2-7	.	TRBV12-3/TRBV12-4
TGTGCCAGCAGCATAAACAGGGCAGATACGCAGTATTTT	CASSINRADTQYF	13	.	TRBJ2-3	.	TRBV7-2
TGTGCCAGCAGTTTCGGACAGGGTGGCAATCAGCCCCAGCATTTT	CASSFGQGGNQPQHF	15	TRBD1	TRBJ1-5	.	TRBV3-1/TRBV3-2
TGTGCCAGTAGTCCACAGGGTACGACTAACTATGGCTACACCTTC	CASSPQGTTNYGYTF	15	.	TRBJ1-2	.	TRBV19
TGTGCCAGCAGGCAACCAGGGGGCGCGCATGGCTACACCTTC	CASRQPGGAHGYTF	14	TRBD1	TRBJ1-2	once	TRBV6-5
TGTGCCAGCAGCTTTCGGCTAGCGGGGAGCACAGATACGCAGTATTTT	CASSFRLAGSTDTQYF	16	TRBD2	TRBJ2-3	.	TRBV11-2
TGTGCCAGCTCACCCCCTAACCGCCTCGCAACTAATGAAAAACTGTTTTTT	CASSPPNRLATNEKLFF	17	.	TRBJ1-4	.	TRBV18
TGTGCCAGCAGTCATGGACAGGGGGAAGGCTACACCTTC	CASSHGQGEGYTF	13	TRBD1	TRBJ1-2	.	TRBV27
TGTGCCAGCAGCCAGGGGGCGGATCAGCCCCAGCATTTT	CASSQGADQPQHF	13	.	TRBJ1-5	.	TRBV3-1/TRBV3-2
TGTGCCAGCACCTACCTACAATCGGAGACCCAGTACTTC	CASTYLQSETQYF	13	.	TRBJ2-5	.	TRBV7-2
TGTGCCAGCAGCCCGACAGGGGACGGCTACACCTTC	CASSPTGDGYTF	12	TRBD1	TRBJ1-2	.	TRBV12-3/TRBV12-4
TGTGCCAGCAGGCTTGGGACAGGGACCTTCTATGGCTACACCTTC	CASRLGTGTFYGYTF	15	TRBD1	TRBJ1-2	few	TRBV2
TGTGCCAGCAGCCAAGATCGAAGGGGGGAGCAGTACTTC	CASSQDRRGEQYF	13	.	TRBJ2-7	once	TRBV3-1/TRBV3-2
TGTGCCAGTAGTTTGGACGAAACCTCCTACGAGCAGTACTTC	CASSLDETSYEQYF	14	.	TRBJ2-7	.	TRBV19
TGTGCTAGTGGTACCCCCCGGACGAACACTGAAGCTTTCTTT	CASGTPRTNTEAFF	14	.	TRBJ1-1	once	TRBV12-5
TGTGCCAGTAGTATAGCGGCGCGGGGAATCCTGAGGAATTCACCCCTCCACTTT	CASSIAARGILRNSPLHF	18	.	TRBJ1-6	few	TRBV19
TGCGCCAGCAGCCAAGATCCGCGGAGCGGGAGAGCCAAAAACATTCAGTACTTC	CASSQDPRSGRAKNIQYF	18	TRBD2	TRBJ2-4	.	TRBV4-3
TGTGCCAGTTCCCGGCAGACAGGGAATTTTGGCTACACCTTC	CASSRQTGNFGYTF	14	TRBD1	TRBJ1-2	once	TRBV6-5
TGTGCCAGCAGTTCCGGGACAGGGAATACGCAGTATTTT	CASSSGTGNTQYF	13	TRBD1	TRBJ2-3	once	TRBV6-6
TGCAGCGTTGGAGGGCAGAACACTGAAGCTTTCTTT	CSVGGQNTEAFF	12	.	TRBJ1-1	.	TRBV29-1
TGTGCCAGCAGCTTACGGACAGGGGATCAGCCCCAGCATTTT	CASSLRTGDQPQHF	14	TRBD1	TRBJ1-5	.	TRBV7-2